The 20 T cell receptor beta chains in this list originate from one sample, sequenced in a study of shared clonotypes between healthy human individuals. Assay: immunoSEQ multiplex PCR; the TCRdb copy retains only in-frame clones and omits some. The sample consists of about 2.1 million clones, about 93% of them appearing once. Naive CD8 populations comprised CD45RO-negative cells positively selected for CCR7, excluding terminally differentiated effector memory CD45RA+ cells. Material for sequencing was naive CD8+ T cells from PBMCs. The receptors were gathered from a man between 18 and 29 years old in good health. Some clones in this sample may be carry-over from other donors' samples.

V and J are TRBV11-2 and TRBJ2-1; 10 bases agree with TRBD2. The V gene end was trimmed by 5 bases and the J gene end by 2 bases; junction bases not matched to a gene: 3. This CDR3 comprises 15 residues. The germline V gene encodes CDR1 SGHAT and CDR2 FQNNGV. For the CDR3, the DNA is TGTGCCAGCAGCCAGACTAGCGGGCCCTACAATGAGCAGTTCTTC. It specifies CASSQTSGPYNEQFF.

The chain joins TRBV4-1 to TRBJ1-3, with D possibly matching TRBD1 (6 bases). Germline V lookup: CDR1 MGHRA, CDR2 YSYEKL. The CDR3 totals 18 residues. V was pared by 4 bases and J by 2 bases, with 21 bases between. The CDR3 region is CASSLYAETGRTGNTIYF. The CDR3 nucleotides are TGCGCCAGCAGCCTATACGCCGAGACAGGTAGAACTGGAAACACCATATATTTT.

This rearrangement joins TRBV27 to TRBJ2-7; D perhaps matches TRBD1 (5 bases). The CDR3 totals 15 residues. Looked up from germline, CDR1 is MNHEY and CDR2 is SMNVEV (reference sequence). The V and J ends lost 6 bases and 2 bases respectively, with 17 bases between them. The CDR3: CASSLDKDGTYEQYF. Here the CDR3 DNA reads TGTGCCAGCAGCCTGGACAAGGATGGGACCTACGAGCAGTACTTC.

J is TRBJ2-3 and V is TRBV9; D unclear. Trimming took 2 bases from V and 7 from J, leaving 8 bases between them. CDR3 size: 12 residues. Germline V gives CDR1 SGDLS, CDR2 YYNGEE. The CDR3 region has the DNA TGTGCCAGCAGCGTCTTGGAAAATACGCAGTATTTT. Amino acid sequence: CASSVLENTQYF. Full variable domain (missing parts from reference TRBV9 and TRBJ2-3): DSGVTQTPKHLITATGQRVTLRCSPRSGDLSVYWYQQSLDQGLQFLIQYYNGEERAKGNILERFSAQQFPDLHSELNLSSLELGDSALYFCASSVLENTQYFGPGTRLTVL.

The J gene is TRBJ2-1, the V gene TRBV27; D not certain. Germline V gene sequence: CDR1 MNHEY, CDR2 SMNVEV (reference sequence). CDR3 length equals 12 residues. Deletions cut 6 bases from V and 2 bases from J, with 5 bases between. The CDR3 sequence is CASRQTYNEQFF. The CDR3 DNA sequence: TGTGCCAGCAGACAGACCTACAATGAGCAGTTCTTC.

The V gene is TRBV27, the J gene TRBJ2-1, with D possibly TRBD2 on 6 matching bases. The germline V gene encodes CDR1 MNHEY and CDR2 SMNVEV (reference sequence). Trimming removed 2 bases from V and 5 bases from J, with 10 bases in between. The CDR3 sequence is 14 residues long. CDR3 nucleotides: TGTGCCAGCAGTTTAGAACTAGCCGACAATGAGCAGTTCTTC. Its translation: CASSLELADNEQFF.

As to this clone: At one boundary the junction diverges from the germline segment, which might be a read error. The V call is TRBV7-6, the J call TRBJ1-2; 8 bases align to TRBD1. This CDR3 is built from 15 residues. Germline lookup yields CDR1 SGHVS and CDR2 FNYEAQ. The CDR3 DNA reads TGTGCCAGCACCTTACGTCCAGGGGGCCGGTATGGCTACACCTTC. It is translated as CASTLRPGGRYGYTF.

The chain uses TRBV5-5 and TRBJ2-7; a possible D gene is TRBD2 (5 bases). This CDR3 is built from 13 residues. V was shortened by 7 bases and J by 2 bases, with 13 bases between the two germline ends. In germline, CDR1 is SGHKS, CDR2 YYEKEE (reference sequence). CDR3 in amino acids: CASSGEGTYEQYF. In nucleotides, the CDR3 is TGTGCCAGCTCGGGCGAGGGTACCTACGAGCAGTACTTC.

This clone was recorded once. The chain recombines TRBV27 with TRBJ1-1; maybe TRBD1 (6 bases). Germline loops: CDR1 MNHEY, CDR2 SMNVEV (reference sequence). The length of the CDR3 is 13 residues. Deletions cut 6 bases from V and 4 bases from J, with 12 bases between. CDR3 protein: CASSVGTFTEAFF. For the CDR3, the DNA is TGTGCCAGCAGCGTCGGGACATTCACTGAAGCTTTCTTT.

On this clone: Different DNA sequences within this sample yield the same CDR3. The V and J genes are TRBV5-1 and TRBJ2-5; weak D call: TRBD2 (5 bases). CDR1 is SGHRS and CDR2 is YFSETQ in the germline V gene. The ends were cut back, 0 bases at V and 2 bases at J, with 11 bases in the middle. This CDR3 is 15 amino acids long. Here the CDR3 DNA reads TGCGCCAGCAGCTTGGAAGGCGGGTTTCAAGAGACCCAGTACTTC. Translating it yields CASSLEGGFQETQYF.

The chain uses TRBV28 and TRBJ2-7; 10 bases align to TRBD2. Germline values: CDR1 MDHEN, CDR2 SYDVKM. The J segment lost 6 bases and the V segment lost 3 bases, leaving 8 bases of the junction unmatched. The CDR3 consists of 15 residues. The DNA of the CDR3 is TGTGCCAGCAGTTTCGTGGGGGCTAGCGGGAGCGAGCAGTACTTC. Protein sequence: CASSFVGASGSEQYF.

The chain combines TRBV9 with TRBJ2-7; D possibly uses TRBD1 or TRBD2 (6 bases each). CDR3 length: 18 residues. CDR1 is SGDLS and CDR2 is YYNGEE in the germline V gene. The V end lost 2 bases, the J end lost 3 bases, and 24 bases lay between the germline ends. The CDR3 DNA sequence: TGTGCCAGCAGCGTCAACCCCCATGGAGACGGGGGCCTCTACGAGCAGTACTTC. Its protein is CASSVNPHGDGGLYEQYF.

The chain links TRBV5-1 to TRBJ2-2; perhaps TRBD1 as D (6 bases). The CDR3 runs to 15 residues. CDR1 and CDR2 from the germline V gene are SGHRS and YFSETQ. V lost 0 bases and J 6 bases, leaving 12 bases between the germline ends. In nucleotides, the CDR3 is TGCGCCAGCAGCTTGGTTACAGGGTTGGCCGGGGAGCTGTTTTTT. Translation gives CASSLVTGLAGELFF. The entire variable domain, with the rest obtained from reference TRBV5-1 and TRBJ2-2, is as follows: KAGVTQTPRYLIKTRGQQVTLSCSPISGHRSVSWYQQTPGQGLQFLFEYFSETQRNKGNFPGRFSGRQFSNSRSEMNVSTLELGDSALYLCASSLVTGLAGELFFGEGSRLTVL.

The chain couples TRBV27 to TRBJ2-1; 9 bases align to TRBD2. V shed 6 bases and J 6 bases; nucleotides not matched to a gene: 12. Germline CDR1 MNHEY, CDR2 SMNVEV (reference sequence). CDR3 length: 16 amino acids. The CDR3 loop is CASRPGGVAGVNEQFF. The CDR3 DNA reads TGTGCCAGCAGGCCCGGGGGGGTAGCGGGAGTCAATGAGCAGTTCTTC.

V and J are TRBV27 and TRBJ1-1, with 8 bases lining up with TRBD1. Per the germline V gene, CDR1 is MNHEY and CDR2 is SMNVEV (reference sequence). With V trimmed by 5 bases and J by 4 bases, 9 bases remained unmatched. The CDR3 covers 15 residues. The CDR3 DNA is TGTGCCAGCAGTCAGGGACAGGTGGTTTTCACTGAAGCTTTCTTT. It specifies CASSQGQVVFTEAFF.

In the case of this clone: Other DNA sequences in the same sample also yield this CDR3. The CDR3 sequence is CASSQDQGLQETQYF. As DNA, the CDR3 is TGCGCCAGCAGCCAGGACCAGGGCCTCCAAGAGACCCAGTACTTC. This sequence joins TRBV4-3 and TRBJ2-5; D might be TRBD1 (5 bases). The CDR3 is made up of 15 amino acids. V lost 3 bases and J 1 base, leaving 12 bases between the germline ends. Germline lookup yields CDR1 LGHNA and CDR2 YSLEER.

V and J are TRBV28 and TRBJ2-7; the match to TRBD2 covers 8 bases. The CDR3 spans 15 residues. V lost 2 bases to trimming and J lost 7 bases; unmatched junction nucleotides: 10. Looked up from germline, CDR1 is MDHEN and CDR2 is SYDVKM. Written as DNA, the CDR3 is TGTGCCAGCAGTTTACACCTAGCGGGTCTGGGGGAGCAGTACTTC. Translation: CASSLHLAGLGEQYF.

This chain connects TRBV7-9 to TRBJ2-3; D is unresolved. Germline assignment: CDR1 SEHNR and CDR2 FQNEAQ (reference sequence). Between the trimmed V and J ends, which lost 2 bases and 6 bases, there was a span of 15 bases. The CDR3 is 15 amino acids. The CDR3 sequence is CASSLSPGNLDTQYF. CDR3 sequence (DNA): TGTGCCAGCAGCTTATCACCCGGAAACTTGGATACGCAGTATTTT. Together with reference TRBV7-9 and TRBJ2-3, the CDR3 gives the full variable domain: DTGVSQNPRHKITKRGQNVTFRCDPISEHNRLYWYRQTLGQGPEFLTYFQNEAQLEKSRLLSDRFSAERPKGSFSTLEIQRTEQGDSAMYLCASSLSPGNLDTQYFGPGTRLTVL.

The J gene is TRBJ1-5, the V gene TRBV28, with D possibly matching TRBD1 (5 bases). With 4 bases removed from V and 2 bases from J, the gap between germline ends came to 12 bases. Germline lookup yields CDR1 MDHEN and CDR2 SYDVKM. CDR3 size: 15 residues. The CDR3 bases are TGTGCCAGCAGTTCAGGGTTCGGGGGCAATCAGCCCCAGCATTTT. Encoded protein: CASSSGFGGNQPQHF.

The rearrangement links TRBV28 to TRBJ2-2, with D possibly TRBD1 on 6 matching bases. The CDR3 consists of 14 residues. V lost 6 bases and J 7 bases, leaving 15 bases between the germline ends. Per the germline V gene, CDR1 is MDHEN and CDR2 is SYDVKM. The CDR3 DNA reads TGTGCCAGCAGCCTCCCAGGGGTTGGCGGGGAGCTGTTTTTT. Its translation is CASSLPGVGGELFF.